This entry concerns a single T cell receptor (beta chain). These data are taken from a study of shared clonotypes between healthy human individuals. Clones were read by immunoSEQ multiplex PCR, and TCRdb kept only the in-frame ones, dropping some. Here the sample spans around 2,000,000 clones, roughly 94% being singletons. This CDR3 comprises 14 residues. Germline CDR1 and CDR2: SGHVS and FQNEAQ. Trimming pared 7 bases from V and 3 bases from J, leaving 16 bases between. Terminally differentiated effector memory CD45RA+ cells were excluded by CCR7 positive selection of CD45RO-negative cells. The chain links TRBV7-8 to TRBJ2-7; the D gene could be TRBD1 or TRBD2 (5 bases each). The sequence was collected from a man younger than 30 in good health. Material: naive CD8+ T cells sorted from blood. CDR3 DNA sequence: TGTGCCAGCACCAAGAGGGGTGAAGTCTACGAGCAGTACTTC. This codes for CASTKRGEVYEQYF.